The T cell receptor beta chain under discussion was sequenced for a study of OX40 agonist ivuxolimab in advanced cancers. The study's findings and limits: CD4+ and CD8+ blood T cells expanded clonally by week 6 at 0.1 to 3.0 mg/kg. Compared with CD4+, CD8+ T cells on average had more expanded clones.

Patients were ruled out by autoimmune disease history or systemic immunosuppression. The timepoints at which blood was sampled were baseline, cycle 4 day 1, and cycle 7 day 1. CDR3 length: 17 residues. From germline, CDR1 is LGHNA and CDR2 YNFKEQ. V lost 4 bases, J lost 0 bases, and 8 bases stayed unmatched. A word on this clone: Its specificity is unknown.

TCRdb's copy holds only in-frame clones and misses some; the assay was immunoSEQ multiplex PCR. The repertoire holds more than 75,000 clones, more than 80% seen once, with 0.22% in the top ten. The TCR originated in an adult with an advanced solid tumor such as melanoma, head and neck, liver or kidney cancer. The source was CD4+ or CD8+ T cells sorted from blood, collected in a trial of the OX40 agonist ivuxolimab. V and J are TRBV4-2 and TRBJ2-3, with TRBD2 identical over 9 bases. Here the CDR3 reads CASSPGGGLASTDTQYF. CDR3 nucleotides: TGTGCCAGCAGCCCCGGGGGGGGACTAGCAAGCACAGATACGCAGTATTTT.